Below, 21 T cell receptor beta chains from the same sample are listed, as sequenced in a study of Ad26.COV2.S vaccination and SARS-CoV-2 variants. The assay was immunoSEQ multiplex PCR, and TCRdb's table has in-frame clones only and misses some. The table has about 680,000 clones, about 90% seen once; the top ten hold over 1.3%. Treatment specified: approximately 18 received Ad26.COV2.S at low or high dose, single or two shots; about five received placebo; per-sample allocation not given. Day 63 after the first vaccine or placebo injection was the time point for sampling. The specimen was peripheral blood, collected in a trial of Ad26.COV2.S vaccine versus placebo. These receptors were collected from a person between 18 and 65 years old who received the Ad26.COV2.S COVID-19 vaccine or a placebo.

The CDR3 protein is CASSLTPAGNTEAFF. In DNA form, the CDR3 reads TGTGCCAGTAGTTTGACACCCGCCGGGAACACTGAAGCTTTCTTT. The chain recombines TRBV19 with TRBJ1-1; no clear D. This CDR3 region has 15 residues. The V end was cut by 5 bases, the J end by 1 base, with 14 bases between. Germline assignment: CDR1 LNHDA and CDR2 SQIVND (reference sequence).

V is TRBV7-9 and J is TRBJ1-2, with TRBD1 matching 7 bases. Germline CDR1 SEHNR, CDR2 FQNEAQ (reference sequence). The V segment lost 5 bases and the J segment 5 bases; nucleotides outside the gene matches: 11. This CDR3 region has 15 residues. CDR3 in DNA: TGTGCCAGCAGCCGTGCTGGGACAGCTGGATATGGCTACACCTTC. Protein product: CASSRAGTAGYGYTF.

CDR3 DNA: TGTGCCAGCAGCTTAAGGGAACTAGCGGGCTTATCCAATGAGCAGTTCTTC. Protein: CASSLRELAGLSNEQFF. The gene calls are TRBV11-2 and TRBJ2-1, with TRBD2 matching 9 bases. The CDR3 spans 17 residues. Germline loops: CDR1 SGHAT, CDR2 FQNNGV. Trimming cost V 2 bases and J 6 bases; bases outside gene matches: 11.

The genes are TRBV3-1 (or the pseudogene TRBV3-2) and TRBJ2-7, with D hard to call. CDR3 length equals 15 residues. Trimming removed 6 bases from V and 1 base from J, with 16 bases in between. Looked up from germline, CDR1 is LGHDT and CDR2 is YNNKEL (reference sequence). The CDR3 DNA sequence: TGTGCCAGCAGTTCTCCCGGGTCCCCGTCCTACGAGCAGTACTTC. Its translation is CASSSPGSPSYEQYF.

The gene calls are TRBV5-1 and TRBJ2-2; D is perhaps TRBD2 (6 bases). Per the germline V gene, CDR1 is SGHRS and CDR2 is YFSETQ. V was cut by 4 bases and J by 1 base, with 14 bases left in between. The CDR3 length is 16 residues. CDR3 DNA sequence: TGCGCCAGCAGCCCCGTCGGGACTGAGAACACCGGGGAGCTGTTTTTT. Its protein is CASSPVGTENTGELFF. Supplemented by reference TRBV5-1 and TRBJ2-2, the full variable domain reads KAGVTQTPRYLIKTRGQQVTLSCSPISGHRSVSWYQQTPGQGLQFLFEYFSETQRNKGNFPGRFSGRQFSNSRSEMNVSTLELGDSALYLCASSPVGTENTGELFFGEGSRLTVL.

The rearrangement joins TRBV4-2 to TRBJ2-1; D is unclear. V shed 1 base and J shed 0 bases, with 10 bases lying between them. The CDR3 spans 16 residues. Looked up from germline, CDR1 is LGHNA and CDR2 is YNFKEQ. As DNA, the CDR3 is TGTGCCAGCAGCCAAGTTTCCGGCGCCTCCTACAATGAGCAGTTCTTC. Protein product: CASSQVSGASYNEQFF.

The chain recombines TRBV10-3 with TRBJ1-5; TRBD1 agrees at 9 bases. The CDR3 is 13 amino acids. Trimming cost V 11 bases and J 6 bases; bases outside gene matches: 8. In germline, CDR1 is ENHRY, CDR2 SYGVKD. CDR3: CAARQGEAQPQHF. In DNA, the CDR3 is TGTGCCGCGCGACAGGGGGAGGCTCAGCCCCAGCATTTT.

The V gene is TRBV4-3, the J gene TRBJ1-5; D not certain. The germline gives CDR1 LGHNA, CDR2 YSLEER. The CDR3 covers 14 residues. Deletions cut 0 bases from V and 3 bases from J, with 6 bases between. The CDR3 DNA reads TGCGCCAGCAGCCAAGATTTGGTCAATCAGCCCCAGCATTTT. Amino acid sequence: CASSQDLVNQPQHF.

J is TRBJ1-2 and V is TRBV24-1; no reliable D call. Germline values: CDR1 KGHDR, CDR2 SFDVKD. This CDR3 is 14 amino acids long. Trimming shortened V by 10 bases and J by 5 bases, and 19 bases separated the two germline ends. This chain's CDR3 is CATYCGLGRYGYTF. The CDR3 coding sequence is TGTGCCACTTATTGTGGTTTGGGCAGATATGGCTACACCTTC.

CDR3: CASSLGGVLTEAFF. The CDR3 DNA follows: TGTGCCAGCAGTTTAGGGGGGGTACTAACTGAAGCTTTCTTT. The chain links TRBV27 to TRBJ1-1, with D possibly TRBD1 on 5 matching bases. CDR3 length: 14 residues. The germline gives CDR1 MNHEY, CDR2 SMNVEV (reference sequence). The V end was cut by 2 bases, the J end by 5 bases, with 12 bases between.

The V gene is TRBV24-1, the J gene TRBJ2-3; 7 positions match TRBD1. The germline V gene encodes CDR1 KGHDR and CDR2 SFDVKD. This CDR3 is 13 amino acids long. V gave up 9 bases and J gave up 1 base; unmatched junction bases: 3. The DNA of the CDR3 is TGTGCCACCGCCGGGACAGGCACAGATACGCAGTATTTT. Translation gives CATAGTGTDTQYF.

The sample holds one count of this clone. The chain combines TRBV24-1 with TRBJ1-2; tentatively, D is TRBD1 (5 bases). The length of the CDR3 is 15 residues. V gave up 5 bases and J gave up 4 bases, with 16 bases separating them. Per the germline V gene, CDR1 is KGHDR and CDR2 is SFDVKD. DNA of the CDR3: TGTGCCACCAGTGCTATGACAGCGCGGGGCTATGGCTACACCTTC. Residues: CATSAMTARGYGYTF.

This chain uses TRBV9 with TRBJ2-5, with TRBD2 identical over 10 bases. Germline CDR1 and CDR2: SGDLS and YYNGEE. With V trimmed by 4 bases and J by 5 bases, 11 bases remained unmatched. There are 16 residues in the CDR3. The CDR3 is CASSIPSGGARETQYF. DNA of the CDR3: TGTGCCAGCAGCATTCCCAGCGGGGGGGCCAGGGAGACCCAGTACTTC.

This rearrangement joins TRBV6-5 to TRBJ1-1; the D is unclear. Germline V gene lookup returns CDR1 MNHEY and CDR2 SVGAGI. V was trimmed by 0 bases and J by 1 base, leaving 3 bases between them. The CDR3 is made up of 13 amino acids. The chain's CDR3 is CASSYSWNTEAFF. DNA for the CDR3: TGTGCCAGCAGTTACTCATGGAACACTGAAGCTTTCTTT.

CDR3 coding DNA: TGTGCCAGCAGCTTAGTCGGCTATGGCTACACCTTC. The encoded protein is CASSLVGYGYTF. This chain links TRBV7-9 with TRBJ1-2, with unresolved D. The CDR3 totals 12 residues. V lost 1 base and J lost 4, with 4 bases in between. Germline V lookup: CDR1 SEHNR, CDR2 FQNEAQ (reference sequence).

Points on this clone: Different DNA sequences within this sample yield the same CDR3. The chain joins TRBV7-9 to TRBJ1-6, with D uncertain. Trimming removed 3 bases from V and 7 bases from J, with 7 bases in between. CDR1 and CDR2 from the germline V gene are SEHNR and FQNEAQ (reference sequence). This CDR3 has 13 amino acids. The CDR3 DNA reads TGTGCCAGCAGCTTGGACGGGAATTCACCCCTCCACTTT. It is translated as CASSLDGNSPLHF.

The rearrangement links TRBV6-6 to TRBJ2-1; 15 nucleotides match TRBD2. V gave up 5 bases and J gave up 2 bases; unmatched junction bases: 7. The germline V gene has CDR1 MNHNY and CDR2 SVGAGI (reference sequence). The CDR3 has 18 amino acids. This chain's CDR3 is CASSPGTSGGLTYNEQFF. For the CDR3, the DNA is TGTGCCAGCAGTCCCGGGACTAGCGGGGGGCTTACCTACAATGAGCAGTTCTTC.

For the CDR3, the DNA is TGCAGCGTTGTCCGGGACAGTAACTATGGCTACACCTTC. It encodes CSVVRDSNYGYTF. V is TRBV29-1 and J is TRBJ1-2; the match to TRBD1 covers 7 bases. The CDR3 is 13 residues long. V lost 4 bases, J lost 1 base, and 3 bases stayed unmatched. CDR1 is SQVTM, CDR2 ANQGSEA, per germline.

About this clone itself: At the DNA level, this CDR3 is encoded by other sequences in the same sample as well. The gene calls are TRBV10-3 and TRBJ1-2, with D perhaps matching TRBD1 (6 bases). Trimming removed 4 bases from V and 5 bases from J, with 8 bases in between. There are 12 residues in the CDR3. Germline assignment: CDR1 ENHRY and CDR2 SYGVKD. In nucleotides, the CDR3 is TGTGCCATCAGTGGGACAGAATATGGCTACACCTTC. It specifies CAISGTEYGYTF.

The chain combines TRBV19 with TRBJ1-6; D remains unclear. Germline CDR1 reads LNHDA; CDR2 reads SQIVND (reference sequence). The CDR3 length is 13 residues. The ends were cut back, 7 bases at V and 10 bases at J, with 14 bases in the middle. The CDR3 here is CASTVSGSSPLHF. DNA for the CDR3: TGTGCCAGTACGGTGTCCGGATCCTCACCCCTCCACTTT.

The rearrangement links TRBV30 to TRBJ2-2; 11 bases are shared with TRBD2. The CDR3 spans 14 residues. Trimming cost V 5 bases and J 1 base; bases outside gene matches: 0. Germline loops: CDR1 GTSNPN, CDR2 SVGIG (reference sequence). DNA of the CDR3: TGTGCCTGGGGGACTAGCGGGAACACCGGGGAGCTGTTTTTT. This gives the protein CAWGTSGNTGELFF.